This T cell receptor beta chain came from a study of blood T cell repertoires in COVID-19. Study at large: Samples of COVID-19 (acute and convalescent) were obtained from the United States, Italy and Spain.

Authors' analysis steps: Amplifying reference gene primers gave estimates of nucleated cell counts. Sequenced by immunoSEQ multiplex PCR; TCRdb stores in-frame clones only, minus some. The V and J calls and clone size are taken from that table; D and trimming were inferred from the DNA. This sample has under 200,000 clones, with around 88% found just once. Clinical histories supplied by participants themselves formed the basis of cohort assignment. J was trimmed by 0 bases and V by 5 bases; bases with no gene match: 6. From germline, CDR1 is SGHVS and CDR2 FQNEAQ. The CDR3 length is 15 residues. This chain links TRBV7-8 with TRBJ1-2, with 7 bases matching TRBD1. The sample consisted of PBMCs or T cells enriched from blood (not recorded which). The TCR comes from a middle-aged man with acute COVID-19. The CDR3 DNA follows: TGTGCCAGCAGCCAACGGGACAGCCCTAACTATGGCTACACCTTC. Amino acid sequence: CASSQRDSPNYGYTF.